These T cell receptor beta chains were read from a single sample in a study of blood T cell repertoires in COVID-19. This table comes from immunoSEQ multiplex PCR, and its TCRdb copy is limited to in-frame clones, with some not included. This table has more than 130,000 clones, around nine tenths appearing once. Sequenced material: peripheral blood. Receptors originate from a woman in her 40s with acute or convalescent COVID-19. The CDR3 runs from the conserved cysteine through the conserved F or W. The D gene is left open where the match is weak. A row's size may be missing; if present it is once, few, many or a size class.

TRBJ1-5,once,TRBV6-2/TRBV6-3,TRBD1,TGTGCCAGCAGTTACCCGGACAGGGTGGGCAATCAGCCCCAGCATTTT,CASSYPDRVGNQPQHF
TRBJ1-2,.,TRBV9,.,TGTGCCAGCAGCGTAACGCGTCTCCATGGCTACACCTTC,CASSVTRLHGYTF
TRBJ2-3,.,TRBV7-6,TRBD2,TGTGCCAGCAGCAAGGACTTAGCGGGCATCACAGATACGCAGTATTTT,CASSKDLAGITDTQYF
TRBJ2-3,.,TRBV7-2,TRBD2,TGTGCCAGCAGCCCTCGACTAGCGGGGGGAACATCAGATACGCAGTATTTT,CASSPRLAGGTSDTQYF
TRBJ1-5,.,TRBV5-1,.,TGCGCCAGCAGCTTGGGTCCATTCAATCAGCCCCAGCATTTT,CASSLGPFNQPQHF
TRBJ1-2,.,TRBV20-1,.,TGCAGTGCTAGTGGTCACCGGGAGACCCCCATAAACTCCTATGGCTACACCTTC,CSASGHRETPINSYGYTF
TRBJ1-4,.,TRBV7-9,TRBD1,TGTGCCAGCAGCGATGGACAGGTTAATGAAAAACTGTTTTTT,CASSDGQVNEKLFF
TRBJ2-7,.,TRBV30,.,TGTGCCTGGAGCCCCGGGGGTCCCTCGGACGAGCAGTACTTC,CAWSPGGPSDEQYF
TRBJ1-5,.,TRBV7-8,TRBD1,TGTGCCAGCAGCCAACAGGGGAGTTCTACCAATCAGCCCCAGCATTTT,CASSQQGSSTNQPQHF
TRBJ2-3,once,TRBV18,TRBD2,TGTGCCAGCTCTCCGGGGCTAGCGGGAGCGTTAGATACGCAGTATTTT,CASSPGLAGALDTQYF
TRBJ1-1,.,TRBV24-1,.,TGTGCCACCAGCGGGGAGAACACTGAAGCTTTCTTT,CATSGENTEAFF
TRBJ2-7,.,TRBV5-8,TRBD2,TGTGCCAGCCCGACCGCCCGACTAGCGGGCTTCTACGAGCAGTACTTC,CASPTARLAGFYEQYF
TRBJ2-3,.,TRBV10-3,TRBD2,TGTGCCATCAGCCTAGCGGGAGGTACAGATACGCAGTATTTT,CAISLAGGTDTQYF
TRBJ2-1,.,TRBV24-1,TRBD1,TGTGCCACCAGCGATTCACAGGGGGCTGACGACAATGAGCAGTTCTTC,CATSDSQGADDNEQFF
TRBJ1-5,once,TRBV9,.,TGTGCCAGCAGCCCCCGGACAGTGTCGGGCAATCAGCCCCAGCATTTT,CASSPRTVSGNQPQHF
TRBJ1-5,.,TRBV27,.,TGTGCCAGCAGCACAGGGTTTAGCAATCAGCCCCAGCATTTT,CASSTGFSNQPQHF
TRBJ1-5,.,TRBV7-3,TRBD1,TGTGCCAGCAGCTTAACCGGGACAGCAGATCAGCCCCAGCATTTT,CASSLTGTADQPQHF
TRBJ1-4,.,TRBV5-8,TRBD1,TGTGCCAGCAGCTTGCCGGGACAGATAAATGAAAAACTGTTTTTT,CASSLPGQINEKLFF
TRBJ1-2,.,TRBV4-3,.,TGCGCCAGCAGCTTGCACGGTGGGGGGGGCTATGGCTACACCTTC,CASSLHGGGGYGYTF
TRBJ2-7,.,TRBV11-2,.,TGTGCCAGCAGCCCGGGCCGCGGAGGATCCTACGAGCAGTACTTC,CASSPGRGGSYEQYF
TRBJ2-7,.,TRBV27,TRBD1,TGTGCCAGCAGTCGGACAGGGGGCGCAAGGGGTGAGCAGTACTTC,CASSRTGGARGEQYF
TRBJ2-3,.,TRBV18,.,TGTGCCAGCTCACCTCCTAGCACAGATACGCAGTATTTT,CASSPPSTDTQYF
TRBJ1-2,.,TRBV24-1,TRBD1,TGTGCCACCAGTGATAGCCCCGGGACAGGGGGTAGTAAAGACTATGGCTACACCTTC,CATSDSPGTGGSKDYGYTF
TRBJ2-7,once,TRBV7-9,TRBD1,TGTGCCAGCAGTCGGGGACAGACCTACGAGCAGTACTTC,CASSRGQTYEQYF
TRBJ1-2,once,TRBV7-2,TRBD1,TGTGCCAGCAGCTTAGGAGGGGGCAGCTATGGCTACACCTTC,CASSLGGGSYGYTF
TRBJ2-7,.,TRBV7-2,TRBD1,TGTGCCAGCAGCTTATTGTGGACAGGGAGCTACGAGCAGTACTTC,CASSLLWTGSYEQYF
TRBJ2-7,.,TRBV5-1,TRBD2,TGCGCCAGCAGCTTGGTTGCGGGAGGGGAGGGCGAGCAGTACTTC,CASSLVAGGEGEQYF
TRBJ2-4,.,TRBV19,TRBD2,TGTGCCAGTAGTATAGTGGGGGGGAGGGCCAAAAACATTCAGTACTTC,CASSIVGGRAKNIQYF
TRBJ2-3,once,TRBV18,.,TGTGCCAGCTCACTCCTTGGGCCAAACACAGATACGCAGTATTTT,CASSLLGPNTDTQYF
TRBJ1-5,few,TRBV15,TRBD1,TGTGCCACCAGCGACAGGGGGCTGAGCAATCAGCCCCAGCATTTT,CATSDRGLSNQPQHF
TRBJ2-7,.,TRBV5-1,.,TGCGCCAGCAGCCCACAGGGAAACGAGCAGTACTTC,CASSPQGNEQYF
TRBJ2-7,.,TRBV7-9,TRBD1,TGTGCCAGCACAACAGGGGGGTTCCTCTACGAGCAGTACTTC,CASTTGGFLYEQYF
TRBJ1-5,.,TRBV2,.,TGTGCCAGCAGTGGGGCACAGGCCCTGGCACAGCCCCAGCATTTT,CASSGAQALAQPQHF
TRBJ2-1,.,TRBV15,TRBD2,TGTGCCACCAGCATAACTAGCGGGGGAATAAATGAGCAGTTCTTC,CATSITSGGINEQFF
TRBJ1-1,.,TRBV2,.,TGTGCCAGCAGTGCTGGGCGGGTGAACACTGAAGCTTTCTTT,CASSAGRVNTEAFF
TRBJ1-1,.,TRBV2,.,TGTGCCAGCAGTGAAGGAGACAGGATGAACACTGAAGCTTTCTTT,CASSEGDRMNTEAFF
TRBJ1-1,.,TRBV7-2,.,TGTGCCAGCAGCCCTAGCCCCCAGGTCACTGAAGCTTTCTTT,CASSPSPQVTEAFF
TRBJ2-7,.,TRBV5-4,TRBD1,TGTGCCAGCAGCTGGGAACAGGGGCGCGTTGAGCAGTACTTC,CASSWEQGRVEQYF
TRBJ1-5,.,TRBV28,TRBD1,TGTGCCAGCAGGAGGACAGGGCGAGGGCAGCCCCAGCATTTT,CASRRTGRGQPQHF
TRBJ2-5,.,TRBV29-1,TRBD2,TGCAGCGTGGAAGAACTAGCGGGGGAGACCCAGTACTTC,CSVEELAGETQYF
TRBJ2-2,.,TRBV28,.,TGTGCCAGCACCCGAGGGGGGGAAGCGAACACCGGGGAGCTGTTTTTT,CASTRGGEANTGELFF
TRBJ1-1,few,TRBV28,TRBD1,TGTGCCAGCAGTCCGGCGGACAGGGAGAACACTGAAGCTTTCTTT,CASSPADRENTEAFF
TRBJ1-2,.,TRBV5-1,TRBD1,TGCGCCAGCAGCTCTGACAGGGGCCGCGACTATGGCTACACCTTC,CASSSDRGRDYGYTF
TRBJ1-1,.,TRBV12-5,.,TGTGCTAGTGGTTCGGGGGGCACTGAAGCTTTCTTT,CASGSGGTEAFF
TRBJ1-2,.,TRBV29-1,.,TGCAGCGTTGGGGCGGGGGCGCAGAGTCACTATGGCTACACCTTC,CSVGAGAQSHYGYTF
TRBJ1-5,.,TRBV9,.,TGTGCCAGCAGCGCGTGGGGGGGCAATCAGCCCCAGCATTTT,CASSAWGGNQPQHF
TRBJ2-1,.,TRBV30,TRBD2,TGTGCCTGGCATATCCCGGGACTAGCGGGATTGTTAGGAGAGCAGTTCTTC,CAWHIPGLAGLLGEQFF
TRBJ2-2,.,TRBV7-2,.,TGTGCCAGCACTTCTCCCGAGGGCTTGAACACCGGGGAGCTGTTTTTT,CASTSPEGLNTGELFF
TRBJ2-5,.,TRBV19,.,TGTGCCAGTAGTATAGGGACAGAACAAGAGACCCAGTACTTC,CASSIGTEQETQYF
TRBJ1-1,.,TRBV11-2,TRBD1,TGTGCCAGCAGCTTAGACCCCCCGGGACAGGGGAACACTGAAGCTTTCTTT,CASSLDPPGQGNTEAFF
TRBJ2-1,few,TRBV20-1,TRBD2,TGCAGTGCTAGTAGCGGGGGGGGCTACAATGAGCAGTTCTTC,CSASSGGGYNEQFF
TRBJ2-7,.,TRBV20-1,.,TGCAGTGCTAGTGAGAGAATGACTCCCCCCTACGAGCAGTACTTC,CSASERMTPPYEQYF
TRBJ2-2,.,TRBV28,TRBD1,TGTGCCAGCAGGGGGACAGCGAACACCGGGGAGCTGTTTTTT,CASRGTANTGELFF
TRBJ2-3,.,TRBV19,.,TGTGCCAGTAGCCCCTCTATTGGTGCGGCAGATACGCAGTATTTT,CASSPSIGAADTQYF
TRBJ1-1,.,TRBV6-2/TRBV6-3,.,TGTGCCAGCAGTTACGTCGGGGATTCAGCTTTCTTT,CASSYVGDSAFF
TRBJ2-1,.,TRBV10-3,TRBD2,TGTGCCATCAGTGATGAACTAGCGGGGGGGAATGAGCAGTTCTTC,CAISDELAGGNEQFF
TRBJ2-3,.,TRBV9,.,TGTGCCAGCAGCGTAGTAGCAGGGCGGGGAGATACGCAGTATTTT,CASSVVAGRGDTQYF
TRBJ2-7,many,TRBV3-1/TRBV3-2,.,TGTGCCAGCAGCAACCGGGACACCCGGCAGTACTTC,CASSNRDTRQYF
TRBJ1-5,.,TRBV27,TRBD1,TGTGCCAGCAGTCTGGGGGGACAGCAGCCCCAGCATTTT,CASSLGGQQPQHF